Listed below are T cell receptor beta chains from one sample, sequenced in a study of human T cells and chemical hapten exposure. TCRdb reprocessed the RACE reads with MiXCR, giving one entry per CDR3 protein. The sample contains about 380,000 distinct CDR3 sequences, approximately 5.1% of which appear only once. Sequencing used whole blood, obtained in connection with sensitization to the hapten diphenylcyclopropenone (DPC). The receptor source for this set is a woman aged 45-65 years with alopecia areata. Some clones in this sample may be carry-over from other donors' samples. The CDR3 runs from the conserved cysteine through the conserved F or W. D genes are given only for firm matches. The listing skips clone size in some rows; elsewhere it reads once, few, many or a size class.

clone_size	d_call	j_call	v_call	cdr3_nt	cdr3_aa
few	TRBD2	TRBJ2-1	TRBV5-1	TGCGCCAGCAGCTTGGCAGCGGGAGCTGGTCATGAGCAGTTCTTC	CASSLAAGAGHEQFF
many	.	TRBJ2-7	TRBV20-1	TGCAGTGCCCCAGATCGGGGGACCGGGACCGGGGAGCAGTACTTC	CSAPDRGTGTGEQYF
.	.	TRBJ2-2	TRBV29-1	TGCAGCATAGACACAGGGTACACCGGGGAGCTGTTTTTT	CSIDTGYTGELFF
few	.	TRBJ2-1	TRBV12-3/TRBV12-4	TGTGCCAGCAGACCGGGACGGGGAGGCTCGAGCTCCTACAATGAGCAGTTCTTC	CASRPGRGGSSSYNEQFF
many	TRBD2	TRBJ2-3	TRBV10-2	TGCGCCAGCGTGAGTACTAGCGGCCTTGATACGCAGTATTTT	CASVSTSGLDTQYF
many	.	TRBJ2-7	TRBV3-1	TGTGCCAGCAGCCAAGGGGCTCTGGAGTACGAGCAGTACTTC	CASSQGALEYEQYF
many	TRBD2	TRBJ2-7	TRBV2	TGTGCCAGCAGCGCCCAGACTACCGGGACTAACGAGCAGTACTTC	CASSAQTTGTNEQYF
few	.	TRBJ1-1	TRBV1	TGCACCAGCAGTTTCGTACGACAGGTTAAGAACACTGAAGCTTTCTTT	CTSSFVRQVKNTEAFF
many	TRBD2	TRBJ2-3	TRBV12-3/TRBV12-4	TGTGCCAGCAGTTTTGGGCTAGCGGGGATTACAGATACGCAGTATTTT	CASSFGLAGITDTQYF
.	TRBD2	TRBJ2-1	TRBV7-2	TGTGCCAGTATACAGCGGGGGGGCCGCTACAATGAGCAGTTCTTC	CASIQRGGRYNEQFF
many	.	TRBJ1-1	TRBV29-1	TGCAGCGACCGGGAAGCTTTCTTT	CSDREAFF
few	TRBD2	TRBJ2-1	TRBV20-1	TGCAGTGCTAGGGGCACTAGCGGGGGGGCGGATGAGCAGTTCTTC	CSARGTSGGADEQFF
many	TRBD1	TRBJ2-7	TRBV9	TGTGCCAGCAGCGTAGGGTGGGACAGGGCTCACGAGCAGTACTTC	CASSVGWDRAHEQYF
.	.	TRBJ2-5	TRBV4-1	TGCGCCAGCAGCCCCCTCGTTCAAGAGACCCAGTACTTC	CASSPLVQETQYF
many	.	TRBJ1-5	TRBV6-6	TGTGCCAGCAGTTACAGCGGCAGGGGCTCCAATCAGCCCCAGCATTTT	CASSYSGRGSNQPQHF
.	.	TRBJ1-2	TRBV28	TGTGCCAGCAGTTTGTTCCCATATGGCTACACCTTC	CASSLFPYGYTF
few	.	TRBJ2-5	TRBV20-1	TGCAGTGCTAGAGATCCCCAGCGTACAGTCGAGACCCAGTACTTC	CSARDPQRTVETQYF
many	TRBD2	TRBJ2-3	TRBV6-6	TGTGCCATGCACGGACTAGCATCAGATACGCAGTATTTT	CAMHGLASDTQYF
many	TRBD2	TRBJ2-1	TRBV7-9	TGTGCCAGCAGGGCGATAACCGGGACTAGCGGATCTAGAGGGTACAATGAGCAGTTCTTC	CASRAITGTSGSRGYNEQFF
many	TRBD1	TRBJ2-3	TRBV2	TGTGCCATCCCCCCGGGACAGGGACTACCAAATACGCAGTATTTT	CAIPPGQGLPNTQYF
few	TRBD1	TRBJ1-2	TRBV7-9	TGTGCCAGCAGTCCTTGGGACAGCAATGGCTACACCTTC	CASSPWDSNGYTF
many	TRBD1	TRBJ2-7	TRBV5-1	TGCGCCAGCAGCTTGGGGGCTGGGACAGGGAGCCACGAGCAGTACTTC	CASSLGAGTGSHEQYF
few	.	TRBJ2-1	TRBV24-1	TGTGCCACCAGTCCGTATGCCGATAATGAGCAGTTCTTC	CATSPYADNEQFF
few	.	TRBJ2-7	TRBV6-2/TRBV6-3	TGTGCCAGCAGTTACTCGTACTACGAGCAGTACTTC	CASSYSYYEQYF
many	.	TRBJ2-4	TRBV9	TGTGCCAGCAGCGTAGGGGCCAAAAACATTCAGTACTTC	CASSVGAKNIQYF
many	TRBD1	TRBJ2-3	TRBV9	TGTGCCAGCAGCGACGCGGACAGGGCCGGCACAGATACGCAGTATTTT	CASSDADRAGTDTQYF
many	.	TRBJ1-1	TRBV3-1	TGTGCCAGCAGCGTAAAAGTACGGACTGAAGCTTTCTTT	CASSVKVRTEAFF
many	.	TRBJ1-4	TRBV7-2	TGTGCCAGCAGCTTAGTGGGACGTGAAAAACTGTTTTTT	CASSLVGREKLFF